These 9 T cell receptor beta chains came from one sample sequenced in a study of human CD8 memory T cell subsets. Construction of TCR beta libraries was accomplished by means of UMI-labeled 5' RACE. Following a re-call of the 5' RACE reads, TCRdb has one entry per CDR3 protein and lacks DNA. Here the sample table reports fewer than 9,500 distinct CDR3 sequences. The material sequenced was CD8+ T cells from PBMCs. The receptors come from a human donor in good health.

The rearrangement uses TRBV11-2 and TRBJ2-3; there is no DNA to check the TCRdb D call of TRBD1. This CDR3 is 15 amino acids long. Germline CDR1 is SGHAT and CDR2 is FQNNGV. This CDR3 is CASSLGPGETDTQYF.

V gene TRBV7-2 combines with J gene TRBJ1-1; TCRdb designates TRBD1, a call that cannot be tested without DNA. The CDR3 loop spans 15 amino acids. Germline values: CDR1 SGHTA, CDR2 FQGNSA. The CDR3 region is CASSLTGESNTEAFF.

The chain combines TRBV27 with TRBJ1-1. CDR3 length: 13 residues. Germline loops: CDR1 MNHEY, CDR2 SMNVEV (reference sequence). The chain's CDR3 is CASKSGGNTEAFF.

Measured by frequency, this clonotype is medium-sized. J is TRBJ2-7 and V is TRBV24-1; with no DNA, the TCRdb D assignment of TRBD2 cannot be verified. Germline CDR1 and CDR2: KGHDR and SFDVKD. The CDR3 runs to 14 residues. The CDR3 region is CATSGLAGTYEQYF.

This clonotype is labeled medium-sized (0.01 to 0.1%) based on frequency. The V gene is TRBV5-1, the J gene TRBJ2-3; TCRdb returns TRBD2, unconfirmable since there is no DNA. The germline gives CDR1 SGHRS, CDR2 YFSETQ. The CDR3 runs to 15 residues. CDR3 amino acids: CASKLAGGLVDTQYF. Filled out from reference TRBV5-1 and TRBJ2-3, the complete variable domain reads KAGVTQTPRYLIKTRGQQVTLSCSPISGHRSVSWYQQTPGQGLQFLFEYFSETQRNKGNFPGRFSGRQFSNSRSEMNVSTLELGDSALYLCASKLAGGLVDTQYFGPGTRLTVL.

CDR3 in amino acids: CATSDFPRWAAYEQYF. This chain joins TRBV24-1 and TRBJ2-7. The length of the CDR3 is 16 residues. Germline V gives CDR1 KGHDR, CDR2 SFDVKD.

J is TRBJ2-1 and V is TRBV7-2; lacking DNA, the TRBD1 call made by TCRdb goes unchecked. Germline CDR1 SGHTA, CDR2 FQGNSA. This CDR3 region has 15 residues. The CDR3 sequence: CASSSGSLTYNEQFF.

Considering frequency, this clonotype is medium-sized. The chain links TRBV20-1 to TRBJ2-5; absent DNA, TCRdb's TRBD2 call cannot be checked. This CDR3 comprises 16 residues. Germline assignment: CDR1 DFQATT and CDR2 SNEGSKA (reference sequence). CDR3: CSARDVAGGVEETQYF.

This clonotype ranks as medium-sized in terms of frequency. This CDR3 is CATSGGNEETQYF. V gene TRBV24-1 combines with J gene TRBJ2-5. The CDR3 sequence is 13 residues long. CDR1 and CDR2 (germline): KGHDR, SFDVKD.